This TCR beta chain was sequenced for a study of CD8+ T cells in alopecia areata. Extraction and reverse transcription of RNA yielded cDNA as the sequencing template. The protocol was immunoSEQ multiplex PCR, while the TCRdb copy is restricted to in-frame clones and leaves out a portion. There are 110,000 to 150,000 clones in the sample; around 51% occur only once, and 0.95% to 1% lies in the top ten. The specimen was CD4+ T cells sorted from blood, collected at week 0. This sequence was found in a human donor with alopecia areata.

Here the CDR3 reads CAGQTHRGQGYTF. In DNA, the CDR3 is TGTGCCGGCCAAACCCACAGGGGGCAGGGCTACACCTTC. V usage is TRBV28 and J usage is TRBJ1-2; 9 bases are a match to TRBD1. CDR1 is MDHEN and CDR2 is SYDVKM in the germline V gene. The junction had 12 bases not matched to a gene; V was cut back by 11 bases and J by 8 bases. The CDR3 length is 13 residues.